The 10 T cell receptor beta chains reported below all come from one sample, sequenced in a study of blood T cell repertoires in COVID-19. The method was immunoSEQ multiplex PCR; TCRdb's version includes in-frame clones alone and lacks a portion of them. The sample has 35,000 to 50,000 clones, approximately 70% seen once; the top ten hold under 6.5%. Sequences were obtained from peripheral blood. The receptors were sampled from an elderly man with acute or convalescent COVID-19.

The CDR3 nucleotides are TGTGCCTGGACCCAACGGGCCGGGGGGAACACTGAAGCTTTCTTT. Translation: CAWTQRAGGNTEAFF. The chain has TRBV30 and TRBJ1-1; weak D call: TRBD1 (5 bases). The V end was cut by 4 bases, the J end by 1 base, with 16 bases between. Germline V gene data show CDR1 as GTSNPN and CDR2 as SVGIG (reference sequence). The CDR3 extends over 15 amino acids.

The V call is TRBV27, the J call TRBJ2-1; D may be TRBD1 (6 bases). The CDR3 sequence is 13 residues long. Germline lookup yields CDR1 MNHEY and CDR2 SMNVEV (reference sequence). Trimming removed 3 bases at V and 6 bases at J, with 9 bases between. The CDR3 region has the DNA TGTGCCAGCAGTTTTCAGGGGCCCAATGAGCAGTTCTTC. This sequence encodes CASSFQGPNEQFF.

This clone turned up a few times. The chain is built from TRBV11-3 and TRBJ2-5; TRBD1 is a possible D gene (5 bases). Germline lookup yields CDR1 SGHNT and CDR2 YENEEA. V was shortened by 5 bases and J by 5 bases, with 12 bases between the two germline ends. The CDR3 length is 13 residues. The CDR3 sequence is CASSGTWGETQYF. The CDR3 DNA is TGTGCCAGCAGCGGAACCTGGGGCGAGACCCAGTACTTC.

This chain uses TRBV20-1 with TRBJ1-1; D is possibly TRBD1 (5 bases). V was shortened by 3 bases and J by 1 base, with 15 bases between the two germline ends. The germline gives CDR1 DFQATT, CDR2 SNEGSKA (reference sequence). The CDR3 has 15 residues. The DNA of the CDR3 is TGCAGTGCTAGTACACCCCCAGGACAGAACACTGAAGCTTTCTTT. This encodes CSASTPPGQNTEAFF.

The sample holds a few counts of this clone. The J gene is TRBJ2-1, the V gene TRBV27; D not resolved. The CDR3 totals 13 residues. The V gene's germline CDR1 is MNHEY and CDR2 SMNVEV (reference sequence). V was cut by 6 bases and J by 6 bases, with 12 bases left in between. This CDR3 reads CASSPRLVNEQFF. The CDR3, as DNA: TGTGCCAGCAGCCCCAGGCTGGTCAATGAGCAGTTCTTC.

This chain links TRBV2 with TRBJ2-2, with TRBD2 identical over 12 bases. V was pared by 5 bases and J by 9 bases, with 10 bases of the junction left unmatched. CDR1 SNHLY and CDR2 FYNNEI come from the germline V gene. There are 16 residues in the CDR3. The CDR3 bases are TGTGCCAGCAGTAGAGGACTAGCGGGGACAGGACGGGAGCTGTTTTTT. It encodes CASSRGLAGTGRELFF.

The genes are TRBV5-4 and TRBJ2-7; D is undetermined. The CDR3 totals 13 residues. Trimming removed 4 bases at V and 0 bases at J, with 8 bases between. CDR1 and CDR2 (germline): SGHNT, YYREEE (reference sequence). The DNA for the CDR3 is TGTGCCAGCAGCCCCGTAGACTCCTACGAGCAGTACTTC. It specifies CASSPVDSYEQYF.

The rearrangement uses TRBV9 and TRBJ1-2; D call uncertain. CDR3 length: 13 residues. V was pared by 0 bases and J by 8 bases, with 11 bases between. Germline lookup yields CDR1 SGDLS and CDR2 YYNGEE. The CDR3 DNA follows: TGTGCCAGCAGCGTAGGGGCGGGTATCGGCTACACCTTC. Amino acid sequence: CASSVGAGIGYTF.

This chain joins TRBV4-1 and TRBJ1-1; D is possibly TRBD1 (5 bases). The germline V gene encodes CDR1 MGHRA and CDR2 YSYEKL. V was pared by 3 bases and J by 5 bases, with 10 bases between. This CDR3 spans 13 amino acids. CDR3 loop: CASSHSGKTEAFF. Written as DNA, the CDR3 is TGCGCCAGCAGCCATTCAGGGAAGACTGAAGCTTTCTTT.

The V call is TRBV18, the J call TRBJ2-1, with TRBD2 matching over 9 bases. CDR3 size: 14 residues. Germline V gene lookup returns CDR1 KGHSH and CDR2 LQKENI. J lost 9 bases, V lost 3 bases, and 6 bases had no gene match. The CDR3 is CASSPTSGEREQFF. CDR3 in DNA: TGTGCCAGCTCACCGACTAGCGGCGAGCGTGAGCAGTTCTTC.